Listed below are T cell receptor beta chains from one sample, sequenced in a study of T cells in Graves' hyperthyroidism and ophthalmopathy. TCRdb used MiXCR to reprocess the multiplex PCR reads, holding one entry per CDR3 protein. The table has around 620,000 distinct CDR3 sequences, about 45% seen once. Sample: peripheral blood or thyroid tissue (not recorded which). Receptor source: an adult woman with Graves' disease, either hyperthyroidism or ophthalmopathy (not recorded which). Both conserved end residues are part of each CDR3. Fields, in order: clone size, D gene, CDR3 length, V gene, J gene, CDR3 protein, CDR3 DNA. A D gene is named only where the DNA matches it firmly. Size is omitted from some rows. Given values are once, few, many or a class for expanded clones.

clone_size: few; d_call: .; cdr3_length: 14; v_call: TRBV10-3; j_call: TRBJ2-5; cdr3_aa: CAITGGNTGETQYF; cdr3_nt: TGTGCCATCACAGGCGGGAACACCGGGGAGACCCAGTACTTC
clone_size: few; d_call: .; cdr3_length: 13; v_call: TRBV3-1; j_call: TRBJ2-7; cdr3_aa: CASRKGGAYEQYF; cdr3_nt: TGTGCCAGCAGAAAAGGGGGAGCCTACGAGCAGTACTTC
clone_size: .; d_call: .; cdr3_length: 14; v_call: TRBV7-2; j_call: TRBJ1-4; cdr3_aa: CASSFAGAGEKLFF; cdr3_nt: TGTGCCAGCAGCTTTGCTGGGGCCGGTGAAAAACTGTTTTTT
clone_size: many; d_call: TRBD1; cdr3_length: 13; v_call: TRBV11-1; j_call: TRBJ1-1; cdr3_aa: CASSRWDRAGAFF; cdr3_nt: TGTGCCAGCAGCCGCTGGGACAGGGCCGGAGCTTTCTTT
clone_size: many; d_call: TRBD1; cdr3_length: 14; v_call: TRBV11-2; j_call: TRBJ1-2; cdr3_aa: CASSLDWTGDGYTF; cdr3_nt: TGTGCCAGCAGCTTAGACTGGACAGGAGATGGCTACACCTTC
clone_size: .; d_call: .; cdr3_length: 11; v_call: TRBV10-2; j_call: TRBJ1-1; cdr3_aa: CASRQYTEAFF; cdr3_nt: TGCGCCAGCAGGCAGTACACTGAAGCTTTCTTT
clone_size: once; d_call: TRBD1; cdr3_length: 14; v_call: TRBV10-3; j_call: TRBJ2-7; cdr3_aa: CAISETRQGLEQYF; cdr3_nt: TGTGCCATCAGTGAGACAAGACAGGGCCTCGAGCAGTACTTC
clone_size: few; d_call: .; cdr3_length: 14; v_call: TRBV10-3; j_call: TRBJ1-1; cdr3_aa: CAISAGMMNTEAFF; cdr3_nt: TGTGCCATCAGTGCCGGCATGATGAACACTGAAGCTTTCTTT
clone_size: .; d_call: .; cdr3_length: 16; v_call: TRBV7-8; j_call: TRBJ1-5; cdr3_aa: CASSLLPGQLQETQHF; cdr3_nt: TGTGCCAGCAGCTTATTGCCCGGACAGCTCCAAGAGACCCAGCATTTT
clone_size: .; d_call: .; cdr3_length: 16; v_call: TRBV5-1; j_call: TRBJ2-7; cdr3_aa: CASSLGWRAPAYEQYF; cdr3_nt: TGTGCCAGCAGCTTGGGCTGGCGGGCCCCCGCCTACGAGCAGTACTTC
clone_size: .; d_call: .; cdr3_length: 14; v_call: TRBV3-1; j_call: TRBJ1-2; cdr3_aa: CASSLGGHNYGYTF; cdr3_nt: TGTGCCAGCAGCCTCGGGGGGCATAACTATGGCTACACCTTC
clone_size: many; d_call: TRBD1; cdr3_length: 13; v_call: TRBV10-3; j_call: TRBJ2-3; cdr3_aa: CAIRDRDVDTQYF; cdr3_nt: TGTGCCATCCGGGACAGGGATGTGGATACGCAGTATTTT
clone_size: many; d_call: .; cdr3_length: 14; v_call: TRBV3-1; j_call: TRBJ1-5; cdr3_aa: CASSPATGHQPQHF; cdr3_nt: TGTGCCAGCAGTCCCGCTACAGGGCATCAGCCCCAGCATTTT
clone_size: .; d_call: .; cdr3_length: 14; v_call: TRBV28; j_call: TRBJ2-7; cdr3_aa: CASTPHGVAYEQYF; cdr3_nt: TGTGCCAGCACTCCACACGGGGTAGCCTACGAGCAGTACTTC
clone_size: .; d_call: .; cdr3_length: 14; v_call: TRBV6-5; j_call: TRBJ1-4; cdr3_aa: CASRTGHQGEKLFF; cdr3_nt: TGTGCCAGCAGGACGGGACACCAAGGGGAAAAACTGTTTTTT
clone_size: once; d_call: .; cdr3_length: 17; v_call: TRBV5-4; j_call: TRBJ1-1; cdr3_aa: CASSLRASEGTSTEAFF; cdr3_nt: TGTGCCAGCAGCTTGCGGGCCTCGGAGGGCACAAGTACTGAAGCTTTCTTT
clone_size: .; d_call: .; cdr3_length: 16; v_call: TRBV2; j_call: TRBJ1-1; cdr3_aa: CASSRDTGARDTEAFF; cdr3_nt: TGTGCCAGCAGTAGAGACACCGGGGCCCGGGACACTGAAGCTTTCTTT
clone_size: .; d_call: .; cdr3_length: 10; v_call: TRBV29-1; j_call: TRBJ1-1; cdr3_aa: CSVARVEAFF; cdr3_nt: TGCAGCGTTGCCAGGGTGGAAGCTTTCTTT
clone_size: .; d_call: .; cdr3_length: 12; v_call: TRBV20-1; j_call: TRBJ1-5; cdr3_aa: CSAKQGGQPQHF; cdr3_nt: TGCAGTGCTAAACAGGGCGGGCAGCCCCAGCATTTT
clone_size: many; d_call: .; cdr3_length: 15; v_call: TRBV7-9; j_call: TRBJ1-4; cdr3_aa: CASSTRATGGEKLFF; cdr3_nt: TGTGCCAGCAGCACTAGGGCCACGGGAGGTGAAAAACTGTTTTTT
clone_size: .; d_call: .; cdr3_length: 16; v_call: TRBV5-1; j_call: TRBJ1-1; cdr3_aa: CASSLGGELMNTEAFF; cdr3_nt: TGCGCCAGCAGCTTGGGAGGGGAACTCATGAACACTGAAGCTTTCTTT
clone_size: many; d_call: .; cdr3_length: 11; v_call: TRBV30; j_call: TRBJ1-1; cdr3_aa: CAWSGAVRAFF; cdr3_nt: TGTGCCTGGAGTGGTGCGGTGCGAGCTTTCTTT
clone_size: few; d_call: .; cdr3_length: 12; v_call: TRBV29-1; j_call: TRBJ1-2; cdr3_aa: CSTGRANYGYTF; cdr3_nt: TGCAGTACAGGGCGGGCTAACTATGGCTACACCTTC
clone_size: .; d_call: .; cdr3_length: 11; v_call: TRBV10-3; j_call: TRBJ1-2; cdr3_aa: CAISDLSGNTF; cdr3_nt: TGTGCCATCAGTGATCTCTCTGGAAACACCTTC